The 28 T cell receptor beta chains reported below all come from one sample, sequenced in a study of cytomegalovirus exposure and HLA in healthy donors. The PCR used 60 Vbeta and 13 Jbeta primers. The data were produced by immunoSEQ multiplex PCR, yet TCRdb's version contains in-frame clones alone and is incomplete. The data contain about 270,000 clones, about 66% of them singletons. Sequencing used PBMCs. These receptors all stem from a female donor in good health and CMV-seronegative.

The chain is built from TRBV5-1 and TRBJ2-3; D may be TRBD2 (7 bases). V lost 9 bases and J lost 2, with 22 bases in between. From germline, CDR1 is SGHRS and CDR2 YFSETQ. The CDR3 has 16 residues. The CDR3 protein is CATQAMGGRDTDTQYF. DNA of the CDR3: TGCGCCACCCAAGCAATGGGGGGGCGGGACACAGATACGCAGTATTTT.

The chain uses TRBV10-3 and TRBJ1-1; weak D call: TRBD1 (5 bases). Trimming stripped 2 bases from V and 9 bases from J, with 10 bases between. Germline-derived CDR1 and CDR2 are ENHRY and SYGVKD. The CDR3 has 12 residues. For the CDR3, the DNA is TGTGCCATCAGTGAGCCAGGGAGGAAAGCTTTCTTT. Translated, it gives CAISEPGRKAFF.

V and J are TRBV7-9 and TRBJ1-1; no definite D call. Trimming took off 7 bases at V and 0 bases at J, with 9 bases between the two ends. Germline V gene sequence: CDR1 SEHNR, CDR2 FQNEAQ (reference sequence). The CDR3 has 13 amino acids. CDR3 residues: CASTPQVNTEAFF. The DNA for the CDR3 is TGTGCCAGCACCCCCCAGGTGAACACTGAAGCTTTCTTT.

The chain carries TRBV28 and TRBJ2-7, with a tentative D call TRBD1 (6 bases). V lost 3 bases to trimming and J lost 7 bases, with 13 bases between them. This CDR3 contains 13 residues. The germline gives CDR1 MDHEN, CDR2 SYDVKM. The CDR3 nucleotides are TGTGCCAGCAGTTTCGGCAGGGGAAATGAGCAGTACTTC. Translated, it gives CASSFGRGNEQYF.

This rearrangement joins TRBV27 to TRBJ1-1; 8 nucleotides match TRBD1. Germline V gene sequence: CDR1 MNHEY, CDR2 SMNVEV (reference sequence). With 3 bases clipped from V and 0 bases from J, the junction kept 9 bases outside the gene matches. The CDR3 is 17 residues long. The DNA of the CDR3 is TGTGCCAGCAGTTTCGCGACAGGGGTGGGAATGAACACTGAAGCTTTCTTT. It yields the protein CASSFATGVGMNTEAFF.

This clone has only one observation. The chain links TRBV7-9 to TRBJ2-3; TRBD1 agrees at 8 bases. The germline V gene encodes CDR1 SEHNR and CDR2 FQNEAQ (reference sequence). V trimming: 3 bases; J trimming: 6 bases; junction bases outside the gene matches: 8. CDR3 size: 15 residues. The CDR3 loop reads CASSFPGTGVDTQYF. The CDR3 nucleotides are TGTGCCAGCAGCTTCCCCGGGACAGGAGTTGATACGCAGTATTTT.

The rearrangement links TRBV6-4 to TRBJ1-2; D uncertain. Germline CDR1 reads MRHNA; CDR2 reads SNTAGT. Trimming cost V 0 bases and J 4 bases, with 18 bases left between them. This CDR3 has 17 amino acids. The chain's CDR3 is CASSDSLQVGGSYGYTF. CDR3 nucleotide sequence: TGTGCCAGCAGTGACTCATTACAAGTGGGTGGGAGCTATGGCTACACCTTC.

The chain has TRBV25-1 and TRBJ1-6; 7 nucleotides agree with TRBD1. Germline CDR1 MGHDK, CDR2 SYGVNS. The CDR3 runs 14 residues. J was trimmed by 10 bases and V by 3 bases; bases with no gene match: 6. In DNA, the CDR3 is TGTGCCAGCAGTGATGGACAGGTCTCCTCACCCCTCCACTTT. Translated: CASSDGQVSSPLHF.

A few counts support this clone. The chain carries TRBV10-3 and TRBJ2-1; 10 bases are shared with TRBD1. CDR3 length: 16 residues. Trimming took 5 bases from V and 7 from J; bases not matched to a gene: 11. The germline V gene encodes CDR1 ENHRY and CDR2 SYGVKD. The CDR3 region has the DNA TGTGCCATCAGTCTAACTCCGGGACAGGGGAGGAATGAGCAGTTCTTC. Its protein product is CAISLTPGQGRNEQFF.

The chain links TRBV5-1 to TRBJ2-1, with 7 bases aligning to TRBD2. Germline CDR1 is SGHRS and CDR2 is YFSETQ. V gave up 3 bases and J gave up 0 bases; unmatched junction bases: 3. The CDR3 is 15 residues long. Here the CDR3 reads CASSSTSRSYNEQFF. CDR3 bases: TGCGCCAGCAGCTCGACTAGCCGCTCCTACAATGAGCAGTTCTTC.

This clone was detected only a few times. The V and J genes are TRBV13 and TRBJ2-5; 7 nucleotides match TRBD2. With V trimmed by 5 bases and J by 5 bases, 8 bases remained unmatched. Germline V lookup: CDR1 PRHDT, CDR2 FYEKMQ (reference sequence). This CDR3 spans 14 amino acids. CDR3 sequence (DNA): TGTGCCAGCAGCCCCGGGGGGAAGGACGAGACCCAGTACTTC. It codes for CASSPGGKDETQYF.

The rearrangement links TRBV29-1 to TRBJ2-5; D call uncertain. Per germline, CDR1 SQVTM and CDR2 ANQGSEA. This CDR3 is 14 amino acids long. With 0 bases removed from V and 1 base from J, the gap between germline ends came to 9 bases. CDR3 loop: CSVEDVAAQETQYF. Written as DNA, the CDR3 is TGCAGCGTTGAAGACGTCGCGGCCCAAGAGACCCAGTACTTC.

This sequence joins TRBV21-1 and TRBJ1-1; TRBD1, the table's D call, was not compared with the DNA. TRBV21-1 is a pseudogene locus. The CDR3 loop spans 15 amino acids. DNA for the CDR3: TGTGCCAGCCAGCTGGACAGCTCTATGAACACTGAAGCTTTCTTT. This gives the protein CASQLDSSMNTEAFF.

The chain links TRBV2 to TRBJ1-2; 8 bases map to TRBD1. With V trimmed by 0 bases and J by 4 bases, 4 bases remained unmatched. Germline values: CDR1 SNHLY, CDR2 FYNNEI. The CDR3 has 15 residues. CDR3: CASSEATGQAYGYTF. CDR3 nucleotide sequence: TGTGCCAGCAGTGAAGCAACGGGACAGGCCTATGGCTACACCTTC.

This chain connects TRBV12-5 to TRBJ2-2; TRBD1 might be the D (5 bases). Trimming left V 3 bases short and J 7 bases short, with 15 bases between. The CDR3 totals 15 residues. In germline, CDR1 is LGHNT, CDR2 FRNRAP. The CDR3 region has the DNA TGTGCTAGTGGTTTTGAACTTTCAGGGATCGGGGAGCTGTTTTTT. It codes for CASGFELSGIGELFF. Full variable domain (rest looked up from reference TRBV12-5 and TRBJ2-2): DARVTQTPRHKVTEMGQEVTMRCQPILGHNTVFWYRQTMMQGLELLAYFRNRAPLDDSGMPKDRFSAEMPDATLATLKIQPSEPRDSAVYFCASGFELSGIGELFFGEGSRLTVL.

This clone has a single count. The chain employs TRBV10-1 and TRBJ2-1; the match to TRBD1 covers 10 bases. Germline-derived CDR1 and CDR2 are WNHNN and SYGVQD (reference sequence). Trimming removed 2 bases from V and 8 bases from J; junction bases left unmatched: 9. This CDR3 contains 16 residues. Here the CDR3 reads CASSERGTGVLHEQFF. CDR3 coding DNA: TGCGCCAGCAGTGAGCGAGGGACAGGGGTTTTGCATGAGCAGTTCTTC.

The chain uses TRBV18 and TRBJ1-1; D ambiguous. Looked up from germline, CDR1 is KGHSH and CDR2 is LQKENI. The CDR3 extends over 17 amino acids. Trimming took 3 bases from V and 10 from J, leaving 27 bases between them. The CDR3 DNA reads TGTGCCAGCTCACCCCAGAAACTACAGAGCCACACTGAGGGAGCTTTCTTT. Translated, it gives CASSPQKLQSHTEGAFF.

The chain joins TRBV9 to TRBJ2-2; TRBD2 agrees at 14 bases. The CDR3 sequence is 18 residues long. After removal of 4 bases from V and 3 bases from J, the junction contained 8 bases not matched to a gene. Germline CDR1 reads SGDLS; CDR2 reads YYNGEE. The CDR3 nucleotides read TGTGCCAGCAGCCCGGGACTAGCGGGAGTAAAGTACACCGGGGAGCTGTTTTTT. Protein product: CASSPGLAGVKYTGELFF.

This clone was seen once. This sequence joins TRBV10-3 and TRBJ2-1, with TRBD2 as a possible D gene (5 bases). The CDR3 totals 17 residues. CDR1 and CDR2 (germline): ENHRY, SYGVKD. Trimming removed 1 base from V and 1 base from J, with 14 bases in between. CDR3 amino acids: CAISEWESSGSYNEQFF. As DNA, the CDR3 is TGTGCCATCAGTGAGTGGGAGAGTTCGGGTTCCTACAATGAGCAGTTCTTC.

The chain is built from TRBV28 and TRBJ1-4, with 7 bases matching TRBD1. CDR3 length: 13 residues. With V trimmed by 10 bases and J by 4 bases, 6 bases remained unmatched. From germline, CDR1 is MDHEN and CDR2 SYDVKM. The CDR3: CAIEQGHNEKLFF. In DNA form, the CDR3 reads TGTGCCATCGAACAGGGGCATAATGAAAAACTGTTTTTT.

The gene calls are TRBV2 and TRBJ1-2; 9 bases map to TRBD1. After removal of 8 bases from V and 2 bases from J, the junction contained 3 bases not matched to a gene. CDR3 length equals 13 residues. Germline V gene sequence: CDR1 SNHLY, CDR2 FYNNEI. The CDR3 here is CASRTGGNYGYTF. CDR3 DNA sequence: TGTGCCAGCCGTACAGGGGGCAACTATGGCTACACCTTC. The full variable domain, with the rest looked up from reference TRBV2 and TRBJ1-2, is EPEVTQTPSHQVTQMGQEVILRCVPISNHLYFYWYRQILGQKVEFLVSFYNNEISEKSEIFDDQFSVERPDGSNFTLKIRSTKLEDSAMYFCASRTGGNYGYTFGSGTRLTVV.

This chain connects TRBV19 to TRBJ2-3; unclear D gene. Germline V gene lookup returns CDR1 LNHDA and CDR2 SQIVND (reference sequence). V was pared by 2 bases and J by 2 bases, with 5 bases between. The CDR3 consists of 13 residues. Here the CDR3 reads CASSISLTDTQYF. For the CDR3, the DNA is TGTGCCAGTAGTATATCCCTCACAGATACGCAGTATTTT.

The V call is TRBV5-1, the J call TRBJ2-5; D unclear. This CDR3 spans 15 amino acids. Trimming cost V 0 bases and J 5 bases, with 14 bases left between them. The germline gives CDR1 SGHRS, CDR2 YFSETQ. The DNA of the CDR3 is TGCGCCAGCAGCTTGGTTCAGCGTAAGGAGGAGACCCAGTACTTC. Amino acids: CASSLVQRKEETQYF.

V and J are TRBV27 and TRBJ2-2; D gene uncertain. The germline V gene encodes CDR1 MNHEY and CDR2 SMNVEV (reference sequence). Trimming left V 6 bases short and J 7 bases short, with 21 bases between. CDR3 size: 16 residues. In DNA, the CDR3 is TGTGCCAGCAGCCTCAGGTGGGCCTCCTCCCTCGGGGAGCTGTTTTTT. Translating gives CASSLRWASSLGELFF.

Only a few counts were recorded for this clone. The V and J genes are TRBV5-1 and TRBJ2-1; 12 bases are shared with TRBD2. With 4 bases clipped from V and 8 bases from J, the junction kept 10 bases outside the gene matches. This CDR3 region has 16 residues. Germline V CDR1 and CDR2: SGHRS, YFSETQ. The CDR3 loop reads CASSQGRLAGVDEQFF. CDR3 coding DNA: TGCGCCAGCAGCCAAGGGAGACTAGCGGGAGTTGATGAGCAGTTCTTC.

The chain combines TRBV6-1 with TRBJ2-4; weak D call: TRBD2 (5 bases). Trimming stripped 6 bases from V and 6 bases from J, with 15 bases between. The CDR3 length is 14 residues. CDR1 is MNHNS, CDR2 SASEGT, per germline. The chain's CDR3 is CASRTSGYGNIQYF. DNA of the CDR3: TGTGCCAGCAGAACCTCGGGGTATGGAAACATTCAGTACTTC.

The chain recombines TRBV4-1 with TRBJ2-7; 8 positions match TRBD2. In germline, CDR1 is MGHRA, CDR2 YSYEKL. This CDR3 is 15 amino acids long. J gave up 2 bases and V 2 bases, and 5 bases lay outside the gene matches. The DNA of the CDR3 is TGCGCCAGCAGCCAAACGACGGGGGGGACCTACGAGCAGTACTTC. Its protein product is CASSQTTGGTYEQYF.

This clone appeared a few times. The chain has TRBV5-6 and TRBJ2-5; 7 bases fit TRBD2. The J call is in doubt because the DNA end fits TRBJ2-7 better. Germline V CDR1 and CDR2: SGHDT, YYEEEE. The CDR3 runs to 14 residues. CDR3 nucleotides: TGTGCCAGCAGCTTGTTTGGGGGGGCCTACGAGCAGTACTTC. Its translation is CASSLFGGAYEQYF.